The 18 T cell receptor beta chains below all came from one sample that was sequenced in a study of T cell responses to AZD1222 COVID-19 vaccine. Only in-frame clones appear in the TCRdb table, and some are missing; sequencing was by immunoSEQ multiplex PCR. This sample yields around 150,000 clones, of which approximately 90% are seen a single time; around 2% belongs to the top ten. This sample comprised peripheral blood, obtained on day 0 of AZD1222 vaccination. The receptors come from an adult in good health.

The CDR3 region is CASSLGTSGRIDEQYF. DNA for the CDR3: TGTGCCAGCAGCTTAGGGACTAGCGGGAGGATCGACGAGCAGTACTTC. This chain connects TRBV7-6 to TRBJ2-7; 14 positions match TRBD2. The CDR3 is made up of 16 amino acids. CDR1 and CDR2 (germline): SGHVS, FNYEAQ. The J segment lost 5 bases and the V segment lost 1 base, leaving 4 bases of the junction unmatched.

The chain couples TRBV9 to TRBJ2-5, with D perhaps assigned TRBD1 or TRBD2 (7 bases each). From germline, CDR1 is SGDLS and CDR2 YYNGEE. V was cut by 4 bases and J by 5 bases, with 12 bases left in between. The CDR3 contains 13 residues. The CDR3 DNA is TGTGCCAGCAGCTCAGGGGGAGGGGAGACCCAGTACTTC. Its protein is CASSSGGGETQYF.

The chain has TRBV27 and TRBJ1-5; D not resolved. V was clipped by 3 bases and J by 3 bases, with 12 bases between them. There are 15 residues in the CDR3. Germline V gives CDR1 MNHEY, CDR2 SMNVEV (reference sequence). CDR3 nucleotide sequence: TGTGCCAGCAGTTTCTTTGGAGGGAACAATCAGCCCCAGCATTTT. Translation: CASSFFGGNNQPQHF.

The chain has TRBV20-1 and TRBJ1-2; D ambiguous. CDR1 is DFQATT, CDR2 SNEGSKA, per germline (reference sequence). V lost 3 bases and J 6 bases, leaving 17 bases between the germline ends. CDR3 size: 14 residues. The CDR3 sequence: CSASSGRPRDGYTF. In nucleotides, the CDR3 is TGCAGTGCTAGTTCTGGGAGACCGAGGGATGGCTACACCTTC.

The rearrangement joins TRBV5-1 to TRBJ1-3; tentative D call: TRBD1 (6 bases). The CDR3 loop spans 17 amino acids. V lost 0 bases and J 2 bases, leaving 15 bases between the germline ends. Germline assignment: CDR1 SGHRS and CDR2 YFSETQ. CDR3 sequence: CASSLAGQSLTGNTIYF. CDR3 in DNA: TGCGCCAGCAGCTTGGCCGGACAGTCGCTTACTGGAAACACCATATATTTT.

As regards this clone: Germline and junction disagree at one end, which may indicate a read error. The sample holds other DNA sequences that translate to the same CDR3. J is TRBJ2-7 and V is TRBV11-3; 7 bases are a match to TRBD2. Per the germline V gene, CDR1 is SGHNT and CDR2 is YENEEA. The CDR3 has 14 amino acids. The CDR3 here is CASSHRDYTYEQYF. The CDR3 DNA reads TGTGCCAGCAGCCACCGGGACTATACCTACGAACAGTACTTC.

The chain has TRBV6-5 and TRBJ2-1; 7 bases map to TRBD1. The ends lost 4 bases at V and 9 bases at J; junction bases unmatched: 3. This CDR3 is 12 amino acids long. Per germline, CDR1 MNHEY and CDR2 SVGAGI. In nucleotides, the CDR3 is TGTGCCAGCAGTTCAGGGGGTGGTGAGCAGTTCTTC. Its protein product is CASSSGGGEQFF.

The chain links TRBV9 to TRBJ2-3; TRBD2 is a possible D gene (6 bases). Germline loops: CDR1 SGDLS, CDR2 YYNGEE. Trimming removed 6 bases at V and 0 bases at J, with 8 bases between. The CDR3 is made up of 13 amino acids. The CDR3 nucleotides read TGTGCCAGCACCCGGGGGAGCACAGATACGCAGTATTTT. Its protein is CASTRGSTDTQYF.

This chain joins TRBV28 and TRBJ2-7; 8 nucleotides align to TRBD1. The trim removed 7 bases at V and 2 bases at J, leaving 7 bases unmatched. Looked up from germline, CDR1 is MDHEN and CDR2 is SYDVKM. The length of the CDR3 is 14 residues. In nucleotides, the CDR3 is TGTGCCAGCACCCGGACAGGGTCGCCCTACGAGCAGTACTTC. Translation gives CASTRTGSPYEQYF.

The V gene is TRBV19, the J gene TRBJ2-1; D not certain. The CDR3 runs to 15 residues. Germline assignment: CDR1 LNHDA and CDR2 SQIVND (reference sequence). Between the trimmed V and J ends, which lost 3 bases and 7 bases, there was a span of 16 bases. The CDR3 loop reads CASSMVAKTQNEQFF. Written as DNA, the CDR3 is TGTGCCAGTAGTATGGTCGCGAAAACACAGAATGAGCAGTTCTTC.

This clone was found once. V is TRBV12-3 or TRBV12-4 and J is TRBJ2-1; no clear D gene. This CDR3 is built from 11 residues. The ends were cut back, 6 bases at V and 10 bases at J, with 10 bases in the middle. Written as DNA, the CDR3 is TGTGCCAGCAGCATCGAATGGGAGCAGTTCTTC. It encodes CASSIEWEQFF.

The chain recombines TRBV7-9 with TRBJ2-2; D may correspond to TRBD1 or TRBD2 (7 bases each). CDR1 is SEHNR, CDR2 FQNEAQ, per germline (reference sequence). Trimming pared 4 bases from V and 6 bases from J, leaving 18 bases between. The CDR3 covers 16 residues. The CDR3 spells CASSSGGQRGAGELFF. The DNA for the CDR3 is TGTGCCAGCAGCTCGGGGGGACAGAGAGGCGCCGGGGAGCTGTTTTTT.

The J gene is TRBJ2-7, the V gene TRBV7-2, with D perhaps matching TRBD1 (6 bases). The CDR3 runs 15 residues. V gave up 2 bases and J gave up 5 bases, with 16 bases separating them. Germline-derived CDR1 and CDR2 are SGHTA and FQGNSA. CDR3 amino acids: CASSLQGSPINEQYF. Written as DNA, the CDR3 is TGTGCCAGCAGCTTACAGGGGTCCCCTATTAACGAGCAGTACTTC. Variable domain in full (rest from reference TRBV7-2 and TRBJ2-7): GAGVSQSPSNKVTEKGKDVELRCDPISGHTALYWYRQSLGQGLEFLIYFQGNSAPDKSGLPSDRFSAERTGGSVSTLTIQRTQQEDSAVYLCASSLQGSPINEQYFGPGTRLTVT.

V is TRBV27 and J is TRBJ1-5, with unresolved D. V gave up 3 bases and J gave up 0 bases, with 12 bases separating them. The CDR3 sequence is 16 residues long. The V gene's germline CDR1 is MNHEY and CDR2 SMNVEV (reference sequence). CDR3 nucleotides: TGTGCCAGCAGTTTGAGACCCGGGGTTAGCAATCAGCCCCAGCATTTT. Its translation: CASSLRPGVSNQPQHF.

The J gene is TRBJ2-1, the V gene TRBV29-1; TRBD1 agrees at 8 bases. CDR3 size: 17 residues. V shed 4 bases and J 5 bases; nucleotides not matched to a gene: 16. CDR1 and CDR2 from the germline V gene are SQVTM and ANQGSEA. The chain's CDR3 is CSVGRRNRGAQDNEQFF. Written as DNA, the CDR3 is TGCAGCGTTGGTAGGAGGAACAGGGGGGCTCAAGACAATGAGCAGTTCTTC.

This clone was observed a few times. The chain links TRBV18 to TRBJ2-6; TRBD1 matches at 9 bases. Germline CDR1 reads KGHSH; CDR2 reads LQKENI. The CDR3 has 17 residues. J lost 0 bases, V lost 4 bases, and 4 bases had no gene match. The CDR3, as DNA: TGTGCCAGCTCACGGGGACAGGGTGCCTCTGGGGCCAACGTCCTGACTTTC. Translated, it gives CASSRGQGASGANVLTF. Filled out from reference TRBV18 and TRBJ2-6, the complete variable domain reads NAGVMQNPRHLVRRRGQEARLRCSPMKGHSHVYWYRQLPEEGLKFMVYLQKENIIDESGMPKERFSAEFPKEGPSILRIQQVVRGDSAAYFCASSRGQGASGANVLTFGAGSRLTVL.

The sample holds one count of this clone. The chain links TRBV21-1 to TRBJ2-4; the table names TRBD2, a call not compared with the DNA. TRBV21-1 is shown as a pseudogene. This CDR3 has 15 amino acids. The chain's CDR3 is CASSKEMRNKNIQYF. As DNA, the CDR3 is TGTGCCAGCAGCAAAGAGATGAGGAACAAAAACATTCAGTACTTC.

The chain joins TRBV11-3 to TRBJ2-5; D is uncertain. CDR3 length: 16 amino acids. The V gene's germline CDR1 is SGHNT and CDR2 YENEEA. V was pared by 5 bases and J by 0 bases, with 16 bases between. CDR3 region: CASSPQSGVNQETQYF. The CDR3 DNA is TGTGCCAGCAGCCCCCAATCAGGCGTCAACCAAGAGACCCAGTACTTC.